The table lists the clone carrying this TCR beta chain with many counts. V lost 7 bases, J lost 11 bases, and 9 bases lay in between. This CDR3 has 10 residues. Production of TCR cDNA was by 5'RACE template switching, which also added a universal primer site and UMIs. TCRdb redid the calling of the 5' RACE reads with MiXCR, one entry per CDR3 protein. The sample has around 46,000 distinct CDR3 sequences, less than 9% seen once. This sample was included in a study of T cells after yellow fever vaccination. The chain uses TRBV12-3 or TRBV12-4 and TRBJ1-5; D gene unclear. The sequences come from CD8+ T cells sorted from PBMCs, collected approximately 16 days after the first yellow fever vaccination. The sequence derives from a man in his late teens or twenties who received the YFV17D yellow fever vaccine. CDR3 DNA: TGTGCCAGCACCCCCCGGGCCCAGCATTTT. Encoded protein: CASTPRAQHF.